Listed below are T cell receptor beta chains from one sample, sequenced in a study of Graves' ophthalmopathy and Graves' hyperthyroidism. From the multiplex PCR reads, TCRdb called clonotypes with MiXCR, one entry per CDR3 protein. Among under 200,000 distinct CDR3 sequences listed, 30% to 45% were seen once. The sequenced sample was peripheral blood. The source of these receptors is a woman aged 40 to 50 with Graves' ophthalmopathy. Each CDR3 is given with its conserved first and last residue. The D gene is left open where the match is weak. Size tells how often a clone was seen (once, few, many) or the class of an expanded clone, and some rows leave it out.

TRBV7-2	16	many	TRBJ2-7	TRBD2	CASSLSGLAGFYEQYF	TGTGCCAGCAGCTTATCGGGACTAGCGGGGTTCTACGAGCAGTACTTC
TRBV14	14	many	TRBJ2-7	-	CASSRTGTNYEQYF	TGTGCCAGCAGCCGAACAGGGACCAACTACGAGCAGTACTTC
TRBV6-6	14	many	TRBJ1-2	-	CASRTWPQTYGYTF	TGTGCCAGCAGGACCTGGCCGCAGACCTATGGCTACACCTTC
TRBV12-3/TRBV12-4	15	-	TRBJ2-7	TRBD2	CASSLHPGLADEQYF	TGTGCCAGCAGTCTCCACCCCGGACTAGCGGACGAGCAGTACTTC
TRBV6-1	13	many	TRBJ1-6	-	CASRPGLNSPLHF	TGTGCCAGCAGGCCGGGATTAAATTCACCCCTCCACTTT
TRBV7-2	12	few	TRBJ2-5	-	CASASGGETQYF	TGTGCCAGTGCCTCCGGCGGGGAGACCCAGTACTTC
TRBV6-2/TRBV6-3	13	many	TRBJ2-7	-	CASSYVPSERHTF	TGTGCCAGCAGTTACGTGCCTAGCGAGCGACACACCTTC
TRBV2	11	once	TRBJ1-1	TRBD1	CASSEGDRAFF	TGTGCCAGCAGTGAGGGGGACAGAGCTTTCTTT
TRBV27	16	-	TRBJ2-7	TRBD2	CASSLRAGAMYDEQYF	TGTGCCAGCAGTTTAAGGGCGGGAGCAATGTATGACGAGCAGTACTTC
TRBV11-2	14	many	TRBJ2-5	TRBD2	CASSAGGIQETQYF	TGTGCCAGCAGTGCGGGGGGAATACAAGAGACCCAGTACTTC
TRBV30	11	-	TRBJ2-7	-	CAWSTRYEQYF	TGTGCCTGGAGTACCCGCTACGAGCAGTACTTC
TRBV12-3/TRBV12-4	14	many	TRBJ2-7	-	CASKFRAESYEQYF	TGTGCCAGCAAGTTTAGGGCAGAGAGCTACGAGCAGTACTTC
TRBV7-8	15	-	TRBJ2-5	-	CANSQGGRGPSTQYF	TGTGCCAACAGCCAAGGTGGTCGGGGGCCCTCGACCCAGTACTTC
TRBV7-9	14	many	TRBJ1-2	TRBD1	CASSSTGQNYGYTF	TGTGCCAGCAGCTCGACAGGGCAGAACTATGGCTACACCTTC
TRBV2	15	many	TRBJ2-7	TRBD2	CASSGTSGNSYEQYF	TGTGCCAGCAGCGGAACTAGCGGGAACTCCTACGAGCAGTACTTC
TRBV6-1	14	-	TRBJ1-1	-	CASAYPGRLTEAFF	TGTGCCAGCGCCTACCCGGGAAGGTTAACTGAAGCTTTCTTT
TRBV7-2	14	few	TRBJ2-7	-	CASSLWTSSYEQYF	TGTGCCAGCAGCTTATGGACATCCTCCTACGAGCAGTACTTC
TRBV9	15	many	TRBJ2-7	TRBD2	CASSGTSGSPSEQYF	TGTGCCAGCAGCGGGACTAGCGGGAGTCCAAGCGAGCAGTACTTC
TRBV5-1	15	many	TRBJ2-7	TRBD2	CASSLSGLADYEQYF	TGCGCCAGCAGCTTATCTGGACTAGCGGACTACGAGCAGTACTTC
TRBV10-3	14	once	TRBJ1-2	-	CAISAGPGRDGYTF	TGTGCCATCAGTGCCGGTCCAGGAAGAGATGGCTACACCTTC
TRBV9	13	many	TRBJ1-1	-	CASSVASNTEAFF	TGTGCCAGCAGCGTAGCCAGCAACACTGAAGCTTTCTTT
TRBV28	17	-	TRBJ2-5	-	CASSLWARRTSQETQYF	TGTGCCAGCAGTTTATGGGCCCGGCGCACCTCCCAAGAGACCCAGTACTTC
TRBV28	15	-	TRBJ1-2	-	CASSLGQEANYGYTF	TGTGCCAGCAGTTTAGGGCAGGAGGCGAACTATGGCTACACCTTC
TRBV7-2	15	many	TRBJ1-2	-	CASSLVPSFGYGYTF	TGTGCCAGCAGCTTAGTTCCGAGTTTTGGCTATGGCTACACCTTC
TRBV12-3/TRBV12-4	14	-	TRBJ1-5	-	CASSLGQGRQPQHF	TGTGCCAGCAGTTTAGGGCAGGGCCGACAGCCCCAGCATTTT
TRBV7-2	15	many	TRBJ2-7	TRBD2	CASSPEAGGTYEQYF	TGTGCCAGCAGCCCGGAAGCGGGGGGGACCTACGAGCAGTACTTC
TRBV6-2/TRBV6-3	17	-	TRBJ2-7	TRBD2	CASSYSGLEANTDEQYF	TGTGCCAGCAGTTACTCGGGACTAGAGGCAAATACAGACGAGCAGTACTTC
TRBV12-3/TRBV12-4	14	many	TRBJ1-1	-	CASSWGFANTEAFF	TGTGCCAGCAGTTGGGGGTTCGCGAACACTGAAGCTTTCTTT
TRBV29-1	15	many	TRBJ2-7	TRBD1	CSATAGGANGYEQYF	TGCAGCGCCACCGCAGGGGGTGCAAACGGCTACGAGCAGTACTTC
TRBV19	16	many	TRBJ2-2	-	CASRPGSGGFGGELFF	TGTGCCAGTAGGCCGGGCTCCGGGGGCTTCGGCGGGGAGCTGTTTTTT
TRBV7-2	13	few	TRBJ2-5	-	CASSLDAQKTQYF	TGTGCCAGCAGCTTAGACGCACAAAAGACCCAGTACTTC
TRBV9	15	many	TRBJ2-7	TRBD1	CASSVGTGDIYEQYF	TGTGCCAGCAGCGTAGGGACAGGTGACATCTACGAGCAGTACTTC
TRBV7-8	13	once	TRBJ2-5	-	CASSQRRVGTQYF	TGTGCCAGCAGTCAGAGAAGGGTGGGGACCCAGTACTTC
TRBV6-1	17	-	TRBJ2-4	TRBD2	CASSEPAGTSGGNIQYF	TGTGCCAGCAGTGAACCCGCGGGGACTAGCGGGGGAAACATTCAGTACTTC
TRBV2	15	many	TRBJ2-5	TRBD1	CASSGVTGALETQYF	TGTGCCAGCAGTGGTGTGACAGGGGCACTGGAGACCCAGTACTTC
TRBV3-1	12	many	TRBJ1-2	-	CASSQVNYGYTF	TGTGCCAGCAGCCAAGTTAACTATGGCTACACCTTC
TRBV6-2/TRBV6-3	15	many	TRBJ2-1	TRBD2	CASSRGTSGSNEQFF	TGTGCCAGCAGTCGGGGGACTAGCGGGAGCAATGAGCAGTTCTTC
TRBV6-2/TRBV6-3	15	-	TRBJ2-7	TRBD1	CASSPPGTEYDKQYF	TGTGCCAGCAGTCCCCCCGGGACAGAATACGACAAGCAGTACTTC
TRBV5-1	12	many	TRBJ2-5	-	CASRLNQETQYF	TGCGCCAGCAGGCTGAACCAAGAGACCCAGTACTTC
TRBV6-2/TRBV6-3	14	-	TRBJ2-7	-	CASSYGGTSYEQYF	TGTGCCAGCAGTTACGGGGGAACCTCCTACGAGCAGTACTTC
TRBV6-5	14	many	TRBJ2-7	-	CASRRGGEGSEQYF	TGTGCCAGCAGAAGGGGGGGGGAGGGGTCCGAGCAGTACTTC
TRBV27	14	-	TRBJ2-7	-	CASSLSGPGGEQYF	TGTGCCAGCAGTTTATCGGGGCCCGGTGGGGAGCAGTACTTC
TRBV6-1	16	many	TRBJ2-7	-	CASSERRGSNTYEQYF	TGTGCCAGCAGTGAACGTAGGGGATCAAACACCTACGAGCAGTACTTC
TRBV6-5	15	many	TRBJ1-5	TRBD1	CASSLTGQGTQPQHF	TGTGCCAGCAGCTTGACGGGACAGGGGACTCAGCCCCAGCATTTT
TRBV6-2/TRBV6-3	13	-	TRBJ1-1	-	CGSSERSGRAAFF	TGTGGCAGCAGTGAGCGGTCGGGACGAGCAGCTTTCTTT
TRBV6-5	18	many	TRBJ2-5	TRBD1	CASRLGQGAPEWGETQYF	TGTGCCAGCCGCCTAGGACAGGGGGCCCCAGAATGGGGGGAGACCCAGTACTTC
TRBV28	14	few	TRBJ2-5	TRBD1	CASSYGTGEETQYF	TGTGCCAGCAGTTACGGGACAGGGGAAGAGACCCAGTACTTC
TRBV29-1	12	many	TRBJ1-1	TRBD1	CSESRGHTEAFF	TGCAGCGAATCCAGGGGGCACACTGAAGCTTTCTTT